A single sample is the source of the 16 T cell receptor beta chains below, sequenced in a study of blood T cell repertoires in COVID-19 (dated by TCRdb to the early 2020s). The library was obtained by the immunoSEQ multiplex PCR assay. TCRdb mirrors the immuneACCESS table, restricted to in-frame sequences. Some clones are absent from its copies; in checked studies, under half trace to an unresolved V gene, and the reason for the others is unknown. This sample holds 200,000 to 250,000 clones; just over 85% were observed only once. Clones ranked in the top ten supply about 1.7% of the sample. The material sequenced was PBMCs or T cells enriched from blood (not recorded which). These receptors were obtained from a middle-aged man who had recovered from COVID-19.

V gene TRBV25-1 combines with J gene TRBJ2-5; 12 bases map to TRBD1. CDR1 is MGHDK and CDR2 is SYGVNS in the germline V gene. Germline trimming cut 2 bases from V and 5 bases from J; bases unmatched to any gene: 6. The CDR3 runs 16 residues. This CDR3 reads CASSEVGTGGWETQYF. The CDR3, as DNA: TGTGCCAGCAGTGAAGTTGGGACAGGGGGCTGGGAGACCCAGTACTTC.

The chain combines TRBV3-1 (or the pseudogene TRBV3-2) with TRBJ2-3; D gene unclear. The germline gives CDR1 LGHDT, CDR2 YNNKEL (reference sequence). The germline V and J ends were trimmed by 1 base and 6 bases, with 14 bases remaining between them. This CDR3 is built from 15 residues. CDR3 nucleotides: TGTGCCAGCAGCCAAGGTTTTCCCCTAACGGATACGCAGTATTTT. Translation gives CASSQGFPLTDTQYF.

This sequence joins TRBV19 and TRBJ2-3; tentative D call: TRBD2 (5 bases). Trimming pared 7 bases from V and 2 bases from J, leaving 10 bases between. There are 13 residues in the CDR3. Germline assignment: CDR1 LNHDA and CDR2 SQIVND (reference sequence). CDR3 in DNA: TGTGCCAGTACCCCCGGGGACACAGATACGCAGTATTTT. This encodes CASTPGDTDTQYF.

This clone was picked up one time. The chain employs TRBV6-5 and TRBJ2-7; perhaps TRBD2 as D (6 bases). CDR3 length: 15 amino acids. V was shortened by 0 bases and J by 6 bases, with 15 bases between the two germline ends. Looked up from germline, CDR1 is MNHEY and CDR2 is SVGAGI. The CDR3 DNA is TGTGCCAGCAGTTACTCGACTAGTTTGCCCTCCGAGCAGTACTTC. Its translation is CASSYSTSLPSEQYF.

This rearrangement joins TRBV9 to TRBJ2-1; D is perhaps TRBD2 (6 bases). V was pared by 0 bases and J by 3 bases, with 13 bases between. The CDR3 sequence is 16 residues long. Per germline, CDR1 SGDLS and CDR2 YYNGEE. CDR3 region: CASSVGGGEVYNEQFF. The DNA for the CDR3 is TGTGCCAGCAGCGTAGGGGGCGGGGAGGTCTACAATGAGCAGTTCTTC.

The rearrangement joins TRBV7-2 to TRBJ2-5; 7 bases agree with TRBD1. Trimming removed 3 bases from V and 3 bases from J; junction bases left unmatched: 13. Germline CDR1 reads SGHTA; CDR2 reads FQGNSA. The CDR3 is 17 residues long. The CDR3 here is CASSFGGWGQREETQYF. CDR3 in DNA: TGTGCCAGCAGCTTTGGGGGTTGGGGACAGCGCGAAGAGACCCAGTACTTC.

This clone was counted only a few times. This chain links TRBV19 with TRBJ1-1; a weak D match, TRBD1 (5 bases). This CDR3 comprises 12 residues. Germline loops: CDR1 LNHDA, CDR2 SQIVND (reference sequence). The V end was cut by 2 bases, the J end by 11 bases, with 12 bases between. The CDR3 loop reads CASSITRGGAFF. The CDR3 DNA reads as TGTGCCAGTAGTATAACGCGGGGCGGTGCTTTCTTT.

CDR3 region: CASRWVSSTDTQYF. The CDR3 nucleotides are TGTGCCAGCAGATGGGTTAGCAGCACAGATACGCAGTATTTT. The J gene is TRBJ2-3, the V gene TRBV2; D ambiguous. Trimming left V 6 bases short and J 0 bases short, with 10 bases between. This CDR3 spans 14 amino acids. Germline assignment: CDR1 SNHLY and CDR2 FYNNEI.

The V call is TRBV19, the J call TRBJ1-5; perhaps TRBD1 as D (5 bases). Trimming pared 3 bases from V and 3 bases from J, leaving 12 bases between. Germline V CDR1 and CDR2: LNHDA, SQIVND (reference sequence). This CDR3 comprises 15 residues. CDR3 in DNA: TGTGCCAGTAGTATTCAGGGACTTTACAATCAGCCCCAGCATTTT. Encoded protein: CASSIQGLYNQPQHF.

The gene calls are TRBV5-1 and TRBJ1-2; 9 bases align to TRBD1. The CDR3 sequence is 15 residues long. V shed 2 bases, J shed 8 bases, and the junction held 10 bases outside the gene matches. Germline V lookup: CDR1 SGHRS, CDR2 YFSETQ. CDR3 nucleotide sequence: TGCGCCAGCAGCTTTACTCCGGGACAGGGTAGAGGCTACACCTTC. It encodes CASSFTPGQGRGYTF.

The chain combines TRBV27 with TRBJ1-6, with unresolved D. The CDR3 is made up of 14 amino acids. With 7 bases removed from V and 1 base from J, the gap between germline ends came to 8 bases. CDR1 is MNHEY, CDR2 SMNVEV, per germline (reference sequence). The CDR3 DNA is TGTGCCAGCACCCCGGGGTCCTATAATTCACCCCTCCACTTT. This sequence encodes CASTPGSYNSPLHF.

The chain carries TRBV5-4 and TRBJ2-5; D possibly corresponds to TRBD1 (6 bases). V lost 4 bases to trimming and J lost 5 bases, with 9 bases between them. Germline V gene sequence: CDR1 SGHNT, CDR2 YYREEE (reference sequence). The CDR3 has 12 residues. The CDR3 DNA reads TGTGCCAGCAGCCCGCAGGGGGAGACCCAGTACTTC. This sequence encodes CASSPQGETQYF.

This rearrangement joins TRBV30 to TRBJ2-2; TRBD2 matches at 9 bases. Germline CDR1 is GTSNPN and CDR2 is SVGIG (reference sequence). The CDR3 covers 14 residues. The ends lost 7 bases at V and 1 base at J; junction bases unmatched: 4. CDR3 DNA: TGTGCCTTTTGGACTAGCGAGAACACCGGGGAGCTGTTTTTT. Amino acid sequence: CAFWTSENTGELFF.

The rearrangement links TRBV10-1 to TRBJ2-1; TRBD2 agrees at 8 bases. Looked up from germline, CDR1 is WNHNN and CDR2 is SYGVQD (reference sequence). V lost 7 bases and J lost 3; bases outside the gene matches: 14. The CDR3 is 17 amino acids. This chain's CDR3 is CASTSAGGGTFYNEQFF. CDR3 bases: TGCGCCAGCACCTCGGCCGGGGGGGGGACCTTCTACAATGAGCAGTTCTTC.

The CDR3 DNA sequence: TGTGCCAGTAGTATTCTTAGTACGGGGTACAATCAGCCCCAGCATTTT. It encodes CASSILSTGYNQPQHF. J is TRBJ1-5 and V is TRBV19, with D unclear. Germline CDR1 and CDR2: LNHDA and SQIVND (reference sequence). Deletions cut 3 bases from V and 3 bases from J, with 15 bases between. The length of the CDR3 is 16 residues.

The CDR3 protein is CASSYGGGETQYF. The DNA for the CDR3 is TGTGCCAGCAGTTACGGGGGTGGGGAGACCCAGTACTTC. The chain recombines TRBV27 with TRBJ2-5; D possibly corresponds to TRBD2 (6 bases). Looked up from germline, CDR1 is MNHEY and CDR2 is SMNVEV (reference sequence). V shed 4 bases and J shed 5 bases, with 11 bases lying between them. The CDR3 has 13 amino acids.